Listed below are T cell receptor beta chains from one sample, sequenced in a study of shared T cell receptors in the human thymus. Sequencing was performed with immunoSEQ multiplex PCR; in TCRdb, only in-frame clones are kept and a portion is missing. The top ten clones hold more than 0.01% of a sample with 720,000 or so clones, approximately 85% of them seen once. In addition, the sample was reused for a study of human thymus T cells.

Sequencing was performed on thymocytes. Every receptor here comes from a girl under two years old with a congenital heart defect. CDR3s include the opening cysteine and the closing phenylalanine or tryptophan.

>TRBV19|TRBJ2-3
CASSIVLADTQYF
>TRBV4-1|TRBJ1-6
CASSQDLQGAYNSPLHF
>TRBV19|TRBJ2-5
CASSGSGAIRYQETQYF
>TRBV28|TRBJ1-2
CASSLAHWTAGYTF
>TRBV4-3|TRBJ2-7
CASSLNAKEQYF
>TRBV4-1|TRBJ1-2
CASSQEVGQGRVALYGYTF
>TRBV2|TRBJ1-6
CASRTPYNSPLHF
>TRBV2|TRBJ2-1
CASCKGGAYNEQFF
>TRBV11-2|TRBJ1-2
CASSYRTGLRYGYTF
>TRBV4-1|TRBJ1-1
CASSQRDRGNTEAFF
>TRBV27|TRBJ1-2
CASHGRQGVSYGYTF
>TRBV7-8|TRBJ1-4
CASSIPQGEGTNEKLFF
>TRBV2|TRBJ2-1
CASSPRDRAVNEQFF
>TRBV27|TRBJ1-4
CASSPSHRVYLEKLFF
>TRBV6-1|TRBJ2-5
CASSEEASGPTYQETQYF
>TRBV27|.
CASSPGLAGVTYEQYF
>TRBV7-9|TRBJ2-1
CASRHSGGAINEQFF
>TRBV20-1|TRBJ1-1
CSAQQGAEAFF
>TRBV5-1|TRBJ1-1
CASSWGPGQVLTEAFF
>TRBV9|TRBJ2-3
CASSSRGGGAADTQYF
>TRBV4-3|TRBJ2-6
CASSQDRSYSGANVLTF
>TRBV29-1|TRBJ1-1
CSELGAQTEAFF
>TRBV7-2|TRBJ1-2
CASSLLSAGQRDYGYTF
>TRBV2|TRBJ2-3
CASMVQGSTDTQYF
>TRBV14|TRBJ2-1
CASSRWTGGLDEQFF
>TRBV13|TRBJ2-3
CASSPAERGTTSTDTQYF
>TRBV10-3|TRBJ2-2
CAISESTGGTGELFF
>TRBV6-5|TRBJ1-1
CASSYAGGLNTEAFF
>TRBV10-1|TRBJ2-3
CASSEMGQGIDTQYF
>TRBV6-1|TRBJ1-2
CASSEWWRVRSNYGYTF
>TRBV7-4|TRBJ1-1
CASSLRTNEAFF
>TRBV28|TRBJ2-4
CASSSQGVAKNIQYF
>TRBV14|TRBJ1-1
CASNTGGTNTEAFF
>TRBV14|TRBJ2-1
CASSLPRDRPHNEQFF
>TRBV11-3|TRBJ1-2
CASSLRQGVENYGYTF
>TRBV5-1|TRBJ2-1
CASSLVGRLNEQFF
>TRBV5-1|TRBJ1-1
CASSLILGDRGPEAFF
>TRBV27|TRBJ1-3
CASSGQELAGNTIYF
>TRBV27|TRBJ2-1
CASSLGGSGGESSYNEQFF